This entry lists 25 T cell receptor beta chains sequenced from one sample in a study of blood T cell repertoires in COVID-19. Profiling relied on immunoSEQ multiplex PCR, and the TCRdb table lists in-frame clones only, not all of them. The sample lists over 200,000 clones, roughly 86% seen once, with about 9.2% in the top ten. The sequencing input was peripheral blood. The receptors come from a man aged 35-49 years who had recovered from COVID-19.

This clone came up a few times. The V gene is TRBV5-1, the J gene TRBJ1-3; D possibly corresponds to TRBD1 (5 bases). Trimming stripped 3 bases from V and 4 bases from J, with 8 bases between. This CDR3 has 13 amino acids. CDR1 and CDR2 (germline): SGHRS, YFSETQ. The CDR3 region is CASSSGLGNTIYF. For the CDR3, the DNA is TGCGCCAGCAGCTCAGGGTTGGGAAACACCATATATTTT.

CDR3 region: CASSPKQGLTVEQYF. The CDR3 DNA sequence: TGTGCCAGCTCGCCTAAACAGGGTCTGACCGTCGAGCAGTACTTC. This sequence joins TRBV18 and TRBJ2-7, with D possibly being TRBD1 (6 bases). This CDR3 is 15 amino acids long. Germline V gene lookup returns CDR1 KGHSH and CDR2 LQKENI. The V end lost 6 bases, the J end lost 6 bases, and 21 bases lay between the germline ends.

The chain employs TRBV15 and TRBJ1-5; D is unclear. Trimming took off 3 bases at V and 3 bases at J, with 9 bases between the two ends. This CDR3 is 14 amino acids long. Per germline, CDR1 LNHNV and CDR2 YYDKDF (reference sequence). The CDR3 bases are TGTGCCACCAGCAGGGGAGAAGTCAATCAGCCCCAGCATTTT. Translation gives CATSRGEVNQPQHF.

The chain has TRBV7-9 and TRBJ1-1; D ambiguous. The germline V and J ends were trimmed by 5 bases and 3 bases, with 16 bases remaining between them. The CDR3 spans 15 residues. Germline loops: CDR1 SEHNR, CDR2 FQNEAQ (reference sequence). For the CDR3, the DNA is TGTGCCAGCAGCGAGAAAGTGGCAGGCCACACTGAAGCTTTCTTT. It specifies CASSEKVAGHTEAFF.

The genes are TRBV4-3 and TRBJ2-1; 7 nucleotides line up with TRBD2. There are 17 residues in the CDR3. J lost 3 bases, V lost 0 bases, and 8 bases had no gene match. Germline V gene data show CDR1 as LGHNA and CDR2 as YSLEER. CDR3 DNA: TGCGCCAGCAGCCAAGATGCGGGAGCCAGGATCTACAATGAGCAGTTCTTC. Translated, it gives CASSQDAGARIYNEQFF.

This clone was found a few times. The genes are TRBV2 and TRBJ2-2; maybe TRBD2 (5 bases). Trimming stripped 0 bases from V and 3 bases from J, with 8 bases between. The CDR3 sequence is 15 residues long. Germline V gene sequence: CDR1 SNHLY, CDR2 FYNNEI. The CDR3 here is CASSEAASYTGELFF. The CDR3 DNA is TGTGCCAGCAGTGAAGCTGCTAGCTACACCGGGGAGCTGTTTTTT.

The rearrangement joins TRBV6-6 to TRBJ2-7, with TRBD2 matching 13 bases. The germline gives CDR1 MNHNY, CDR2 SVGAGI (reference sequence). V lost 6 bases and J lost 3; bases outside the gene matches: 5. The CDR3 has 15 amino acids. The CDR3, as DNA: TGTGCCAGCAGGACAACTAGCGGGGGGGGCTACGAGCAGTACTTC. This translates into CASRTTSGGGYEQYF.

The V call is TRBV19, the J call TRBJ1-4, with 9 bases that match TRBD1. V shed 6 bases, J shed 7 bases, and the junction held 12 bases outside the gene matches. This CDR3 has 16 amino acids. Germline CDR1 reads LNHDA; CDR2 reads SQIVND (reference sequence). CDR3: CASSPSLGTGPEKLFF. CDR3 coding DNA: TGTGCCAGTAGCCCTTCCCTTGGGACAGGGCCTGAAAAACTGTTTTTT.

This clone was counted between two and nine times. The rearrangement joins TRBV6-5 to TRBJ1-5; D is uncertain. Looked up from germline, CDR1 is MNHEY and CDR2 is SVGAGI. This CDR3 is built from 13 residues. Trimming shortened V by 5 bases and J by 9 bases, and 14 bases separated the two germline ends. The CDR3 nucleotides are TGTGCCAGCAGTACCGGAGAATTGCGGCCCCAGCATTTT. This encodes CASSTGELRPQHF.

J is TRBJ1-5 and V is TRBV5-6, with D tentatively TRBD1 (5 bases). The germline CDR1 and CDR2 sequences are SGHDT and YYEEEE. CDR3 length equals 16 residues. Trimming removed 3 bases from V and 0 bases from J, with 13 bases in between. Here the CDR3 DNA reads TGTGCCAGCAGCTCGTTAGGGGTTAATAGCAATCAGCCCCAGCATTTT. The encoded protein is CASSSLGVNSNQPQHF.

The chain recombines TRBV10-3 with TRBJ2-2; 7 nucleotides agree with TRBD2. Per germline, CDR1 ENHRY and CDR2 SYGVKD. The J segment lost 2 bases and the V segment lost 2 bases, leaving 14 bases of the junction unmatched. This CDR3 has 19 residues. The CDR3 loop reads CAISEPRGVARFNTGELFF. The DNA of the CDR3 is TGTGCCATCAGTGAGCCCCGGGGGGTAGCCCGGTTCAACACCGGGGAGCTGTTTTTT.

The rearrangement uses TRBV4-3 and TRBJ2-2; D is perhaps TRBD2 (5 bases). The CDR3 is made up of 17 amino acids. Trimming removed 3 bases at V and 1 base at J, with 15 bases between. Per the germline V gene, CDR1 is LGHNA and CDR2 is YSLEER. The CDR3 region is CASSQAIALGNTGELFF. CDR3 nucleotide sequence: TGCGCCAGCAGCCAGGCTATAGCGTTGGGGAACACCGGGGAGCTGTTTTTT.

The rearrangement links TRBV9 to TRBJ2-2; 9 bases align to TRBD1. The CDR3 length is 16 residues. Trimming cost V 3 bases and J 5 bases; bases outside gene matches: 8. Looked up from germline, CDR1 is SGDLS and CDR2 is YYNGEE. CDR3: CASSGRDRDNTGELFF. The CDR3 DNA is TGTGCCAGCAGCGGACGGGACAGGGATAATACCGGGGAGCTGTTTTTT.

CDR3 residues: CASSQDTVGLAGNTGELFF. DNA for the CDR3: TGCGCCAGCAGCCAAGATACCGTAGGACTAGCGGGGAACACCGGGGAGCTGTTTTTT. The chain couples TRBV4-1 to TRBJ2-2; 11 nucleotides match TRBD2. With 0 bases clipped from V and 1 base from J, the junction kept 7 bases outside the gene matches. The germline CDR1 and CDR2 sequences are MGHRA and YSYEKL. The CDR3 totals 19 residues.

Here the CDR3 DNA reads TGTGCCAGCAGCTTACAGGCCTCCGGGACAGCATACTACGAGCAGTACTTC. Protein sequence: CASSLQASGTAYYEQYF. This chain links TRBV7-2 with TRBJ2-7, with TRBD1 matching 7 bases. Germline V lookup: CDR1 SGHTA, CDR2 FQGNSA. Trimming took 2 bases from V and 3 from J; bases not matched to a gene: 13. The CDR3 is made up of 17 amino acids.

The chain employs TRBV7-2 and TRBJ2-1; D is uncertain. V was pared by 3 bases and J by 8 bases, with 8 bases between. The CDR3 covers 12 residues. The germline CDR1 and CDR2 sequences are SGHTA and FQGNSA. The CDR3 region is CASSFYVDEQFF. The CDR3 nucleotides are TGTGCCAGCAGCTTCTACGTCGATGAGCAGTTCTTC.

CDR3: CASSDWTSGRVVQYEQYF. CDR3 nucleotides: TGTGCCAGCAGTGATTGGACTAGCGGGAGAGTGGTACAGTACGAGCAGTACTTC. The genes are TRBV6-1 and TRBJ2-7; 13 bases fit TRBD2. Germline V CDR1 and CDR2: MNHNS, SASEGT. The J segment lost 4 bases and the V segment lost 3 bases, leaving 12 bases of the junction unmatched. The CDR3 contains 18 residues.

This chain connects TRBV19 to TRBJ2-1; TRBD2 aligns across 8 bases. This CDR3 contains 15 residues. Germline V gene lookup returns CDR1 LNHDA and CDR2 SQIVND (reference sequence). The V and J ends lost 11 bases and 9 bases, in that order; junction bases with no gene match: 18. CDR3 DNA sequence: TGTGCCGTAGCGGGATTGGTAACGGGAGCCGGTGAGCAGTTCTTC. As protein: CAVAGLVTGAGEQFF.

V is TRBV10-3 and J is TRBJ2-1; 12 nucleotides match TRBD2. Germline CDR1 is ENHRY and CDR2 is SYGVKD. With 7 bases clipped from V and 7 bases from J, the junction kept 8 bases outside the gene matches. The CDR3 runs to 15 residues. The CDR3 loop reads CAITKTSGGNNEQFF. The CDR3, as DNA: TGTGCCATCACAAAAACTAGCGGGGGGAATAATGAGCAGTTCTTC.

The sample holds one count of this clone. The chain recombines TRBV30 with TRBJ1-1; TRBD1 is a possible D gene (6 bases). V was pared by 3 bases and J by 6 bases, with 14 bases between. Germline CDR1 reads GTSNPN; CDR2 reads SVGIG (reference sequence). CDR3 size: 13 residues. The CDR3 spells CAWRLDRASEAFF. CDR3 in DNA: TGTGCCTGGAGGCTGGACAGAGCCTCTGAAGCTTTCTTT.

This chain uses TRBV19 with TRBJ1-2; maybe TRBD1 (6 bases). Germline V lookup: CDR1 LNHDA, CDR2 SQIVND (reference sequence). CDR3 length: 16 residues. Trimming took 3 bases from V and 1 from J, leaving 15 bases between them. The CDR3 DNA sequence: TGTGCCAGTAGTATTAAGCGGACAGCCGTTAACTATGGCTACACCTTC. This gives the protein CASSIKRTAVNYGYTF.

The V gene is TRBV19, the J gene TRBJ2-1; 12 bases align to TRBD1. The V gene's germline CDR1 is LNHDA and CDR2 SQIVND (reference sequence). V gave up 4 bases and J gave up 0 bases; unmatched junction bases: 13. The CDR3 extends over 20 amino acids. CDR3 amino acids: CASSSIRDRGRPISYNEQFF. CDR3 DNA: TGTGCCAGTAGTAGTATCCGGGACAGGGGGCGTCCAATCTCCTACAATGAGCAGTTCTTC.

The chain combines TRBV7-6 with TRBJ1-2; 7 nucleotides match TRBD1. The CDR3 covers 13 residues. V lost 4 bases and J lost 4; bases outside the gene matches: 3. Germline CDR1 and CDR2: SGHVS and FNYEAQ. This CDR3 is CASSYRGGYGYTF. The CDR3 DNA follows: TGTGCCAGCAGCTACAGGGGAGGCTATGGCTACACCTTC.

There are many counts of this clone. CDR3: CASMVDSSGNTIYF. CDR3 DNA sequence: TGTGCCAGCATGGTGGACTCCTCCGGAAACACCATATATTTT. The chain is built from TRBV2 and TRBJ1-3; no clear D gene. The CDR3 sequence is 14 residues long. V lost 7 bases and J 4 bases, leaving 14 bases between the germline ends. CDR1 SNHLY and CDR2 FYNNEI come from the germline V gene.

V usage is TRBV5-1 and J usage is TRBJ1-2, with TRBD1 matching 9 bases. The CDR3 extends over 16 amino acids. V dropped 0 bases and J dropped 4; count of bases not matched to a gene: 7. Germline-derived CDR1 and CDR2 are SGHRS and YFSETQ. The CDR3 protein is CASSLGWTGDSYGYTF. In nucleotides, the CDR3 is TGCGCCAGCAGCTTGGGCTGGACAGGGGATTCCTATGGCTACACCTTC. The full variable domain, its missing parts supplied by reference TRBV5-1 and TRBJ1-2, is KAGVTQTPRYLIKTRGQQVTLSCSPISGHRSVSWYQQTPGQGLQFLFEYFSETQRNKGNFPGRFSGRQFSNSRSEMNVSTLELGDSALYLCASSLGWTGDSYGYTFGSGTRLTVV.